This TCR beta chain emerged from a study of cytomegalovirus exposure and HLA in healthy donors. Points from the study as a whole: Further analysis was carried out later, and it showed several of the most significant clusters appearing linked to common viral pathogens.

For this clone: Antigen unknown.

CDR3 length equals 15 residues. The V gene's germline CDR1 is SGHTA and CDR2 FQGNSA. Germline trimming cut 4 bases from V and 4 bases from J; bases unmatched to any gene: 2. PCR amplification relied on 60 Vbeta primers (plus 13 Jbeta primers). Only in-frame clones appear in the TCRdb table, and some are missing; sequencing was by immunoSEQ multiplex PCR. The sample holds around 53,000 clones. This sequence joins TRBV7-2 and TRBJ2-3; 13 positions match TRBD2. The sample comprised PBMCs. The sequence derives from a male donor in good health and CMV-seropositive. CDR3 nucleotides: TGTGCCAGCAGCTCAGGACTAGCGGGGGCAGATACGCAGTATTTT. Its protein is CASSSGLAGADTQYF.